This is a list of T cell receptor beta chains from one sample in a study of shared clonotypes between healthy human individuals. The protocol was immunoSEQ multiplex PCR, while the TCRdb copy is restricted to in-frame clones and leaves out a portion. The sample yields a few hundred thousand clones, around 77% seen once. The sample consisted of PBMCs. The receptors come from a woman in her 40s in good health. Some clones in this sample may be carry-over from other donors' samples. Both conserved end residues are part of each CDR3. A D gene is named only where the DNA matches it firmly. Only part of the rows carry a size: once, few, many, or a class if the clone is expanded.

CDR3aa: CASSLTDTLSGNTIYF
CDR3nt: TGTGCCAGCAGCTTAACAGACACCCTCTCTGGAAACACCATATATTTT
j_gene: TRBJ1-3
len: 16
d_gene: .
v_gene: TRBV5-4
abundance: .

CDR3aa: CASSYSATVRHTIYF
CDR3nt: TGTGCCAGCAGTTACTCTGCGACGGTCCGACACACCATATATTTT
j_gene: TRBJ1-3
len: 15
d_gene: .
v_gene: TRBV6-5
abundance: .

CDR3aa: CASSQTGGTGNTIYF
CDR3nt: TGTGCCAGCAGCCAGACAGGGGGTACTGGAAACACCATATATTTT
j_gene: TRBJ1-3
len: 15
d_gene: TRBD1
v_gene: TRBV6-6
abundance: .

CDR3aa: CAIGTSKGREQYF
CDR3nt: TGTGCCATAGGGACTAGCAAAGGCCGCGAGCAGTACTTC
j_gene: TRBJ2-7
len: 13
d_gene: TRBD2
v_gene: TRBV10-3
abundance: .

CDR3aa: CASSLAGGNEQFF
CDR3nt: TGTGCCAGCAGCTTGGCGGGGGGCAATGAGCAGTTCTTC
j_gene: TRBJ2-1
len: 13
d_gene: TRBD2
v_gene: TRBV5-4
abundance: few

CDR3aa: CASKGVGDGNTIYF
CDR3nt: TGTGCCAGTAAGGGCGTGGGGGACGGAAACACCATATATTTT
j_gene: TRBJ1-3
len: 14
d_gene: .
v_gene: TRBV19
abundance: .

CDR3aa: CASSLVPEAYEQYF
CDR3nt: TGTGCCAGCAGCTTAGTCCCGGAGGCCTACGAGCAGTACTTC
j_gene: TRBJ2-7
len: 14
d_gene: .
v_gene: TRBV7-2
abundance: .

CDR3aa: CASSQDGLTSYEQYF
CDR3nt: TGTGCCAGCAGCCAAGATGGGCTCACTTCCTACGAGCAGTACTTC
j_gene: TRBJ2-7
len: 15
d_gene: .
v_gene: TRBV4-2
abundance: .

CDR3aa: CASSQRLAGEQYF
CDR3nt: TGTGCCAGCAGTCAACGACTAGCCGGGGAGCAGTACTTC
j_gene: TRBJ2-7
len: 13
d_gene: TRBD2
v_gene: TRBV27
abundance: .

CDR3aa: CAWSVGLATGQFF
CDR3nt: TGTGCCTGGAGTGTCGGGCTAGCGACGGGGCAGTTCTTC
j_gene: TRBJ2-1
len: 13
d_gene: .
v_gene: TRBV30
abundance: .

CDR3aa: CASSLFTSSSTDTQYF
CDR3nt: TGCGCCAGCAGCTTATTTACTAGCAGTAGCACAGATACGCAGTATTTT
j_gene: TRBJ2-3
len: 16
d_gene: .
v_gene: TRBV5-1
abundance: .

CDR3aa: CASSTQEGSTEAFF
CDR3nt: TGTGCCAGCAGTACCCAGGAAGGAAGCACTGAAGCTTTCTTT
j_gene: TRBJ1-1
len: 14
d_gene: .
v_gene: TRBV6-4
abundance: .

CDR3aa: CASSVGGPNYGYTF
CDR3nt: TGTGCCAGCAGCGTTGGAGGGCCAAACTATGGCTACACCTTC
j_gene: TRBJ1-2
len: 14
d_gene: .
v_gene: TRBV9
abundance: .

CDR3aa: CASSLFTYEQYF
CDR3nt: TGTGCCAGCAGTTTGTTTACCTACGAGCAGTACTTC
j_gene: TRBJ2-7
len: 12
d_gene: .
v_gene: TRBV28
abundance: .

CDR3aa: CASSATGGSLYEQYF
CDR3nt: TGTGCCAGCAGTGCCACTGGCGGGAGTCTCTACGAGCAGTACTTC
j_gene: TRBJ2-7
len: 15
d_gene: TRBD2
v_gene: TRBV25-1
abundance: few

CDR3aa: CASSLDRGRGGYEQYF
CDR3nt: TGTGCCAGCAGCTTAGATCGGGGGAGGGGCGGCTACGAGCAGTACTTC
j_gene: TRBJ2-7
len: 16
d_gene: TRBD2
v_gene: TRBV11-2
abundance: .

CDR3aa: CASSVATYNEQFF
CDR3nt: TGTGCCAGCAGCGTAGCTACCTACAATGAGCAGTTCTTC
j_gene: TRBJ2-1
len: 13
d_gene: .
v_gene: TRBV9
abundance: .

CDR3aa: CASNLGLAGGTGELFF
CDR3nt: TGTGCCAGCAACCTAGGACTAGCGGGGGGAACCGGGGAGCTGTTTTTT
j_gene: TRBJ2-2
len: 16
d_gene: TRBD2
v_gene: TRBV6-6
abundance: few

CDR3aa: CASSEGPFTDTQYF
CDR3nt: TGTGCCAGTAGCGAAGGACCTTTCACAGATACGCAGTATTTT
j_gene: TRBJ2-3
len: 14
d_gene: .
v_gene: TRBV19
abundance: once

CDR3aa: CASSGTVTEAFF
CDR3nt: TGTGCCAGCAGCGGGACAGTGACGGAAGCTTTCTTC
j_gene: TRBJ1-1
len: 12
d_gene: TRBD1
v_gene: TRBV25-1
abundance: few

CDR3aa: CASSLFRNTGELFF
CDR3nt: TGTGCCAGCAGCTTATTCAGGAACACCGGGGAGCTGTTTTTT
j_gene: TRBJ2-2
len: 14
d_gene: .
v_gene: TRBV7-9
abundance: .

CDR3aa: CASSQARDYGYTF
CDR3nt: TGTGCCAGCAGCCAAGCCAGGGACTATGGCTACACCTTC
j_gene: TRBJ1-2
len: 13
d_gene: .
v_gene: TRBV14
abundance: many

CDR3aa: CSVHRAGELFF
CDR3nt: TGCAGCGTCCACCGGGCCGGGGAGCTGTTTTTT
j_gene: TRBJ2-2
len: 11
d_gene: .
v_gene: TRBV29-1
abundance: .

CDR3aa: CASSLGTGNQPQHF
CDR3nt: TGTGCCAGCTCCCTCGGGACGGGCAATCAGCCCCAGCATTTT
j_gene: TRBJ1-5
len: 14
d_gene: .
v_gene: TRBV18
abundance: .

CDR3aa: CASSEIPRGDYGHTF
CDR3nt: TGTGCCAGCAGTGAAATTCCCAGGGGGGACTATGGCCACACCTTC
j_gene: TRBJ1-2
len: 15
d_gene: TRBD1
v_gene: TRBV2
abundance: .

CDR3aa: CAWRTGVGDTQYF
CDR3nt: TGTGCCTGGAGGACAGGGGTGGGAGATACGCAGTATTTT
j_gene: TRBJ2-3
len: 13
d_gene: TRBD1
v_gene: TRBV30
abundance: .

CDR3aa: CASILTGGPSYEQYF
CDR3nt: TGTGCCAGCATACTAACGGGGGGGCCCTCCTACGAGCAGTACTTC
j_gene: TRBJ2-7
len: 15
d_gene: TRBD2
v_gene: TRBV13
abundance: .

CDR3aa: CAWSSGLYNEQFF
CDR3nt: TGTGCCTGGAGCTCGGGACTTTACAATGAGCAGTTCTTC
j_gene: TRBJ2-1
len: 13
d_gene: .
v_gene: TRBV30
abundance: .

CDR3aa: CASSDVWGQPQHF
CDR3nt: TGTGCCAGCAGTGATGTTTGGGGTCAGCCCCAGCATTTT
j_gene: TRBJ1-5
len: 13
d_gene: .
v_gene: TRBV6-1
abundance: .

CDR3aa: CASSQSENYGYTF
CDR3nt: TGCGCCAGCAGTCAGTCAGAAAACTATGGCTACACCTTC
j_gene: TRBJ1-2
len: 13
d_gene: .
v_gene: TRBV23-1
abundance: .

CDR3aa: CASSYSKLNTEAFF
CDR3nt: TGTGCCAGCAGTTACTCGAAGCTAAACACTGAAGCTTTCTTT
j_gene: TRBJ1-1
len: 14
d_gene: .
v_gene: TRBV6-5
abundance: .

CDR3aa: CASSYHGTSGPDTQYF
CDR3nt: TGTGCCAGCAGTTACCATGGGACTAGCGGGCCAGATACGCAGTATTTT
j_gene: TRBJ2-3
len: 16
d_gene: TRBD2
v_gene: TRBV6-7
abundance: .

CDR3aa: CASGDGRRNTEAFF
CDR3nt: TGCGCCTCGGGGGACGGGAGGAGGAACACTGAAGCTTTCTTT
j_gene: TRBJ1-1
len: 14
d_gene: .
v_gene: TRBV5-1
abundance: .

CDR3aa: CASGQTATNEKLFF
CDR3nt: TGTGCCAGCGGACAGACTGCAACTAATGAAAAACTGTTTTTT
j_gene: TRBJ1-4
len: 14
d_gene: .
v_gene: TRBV28
abundance: .